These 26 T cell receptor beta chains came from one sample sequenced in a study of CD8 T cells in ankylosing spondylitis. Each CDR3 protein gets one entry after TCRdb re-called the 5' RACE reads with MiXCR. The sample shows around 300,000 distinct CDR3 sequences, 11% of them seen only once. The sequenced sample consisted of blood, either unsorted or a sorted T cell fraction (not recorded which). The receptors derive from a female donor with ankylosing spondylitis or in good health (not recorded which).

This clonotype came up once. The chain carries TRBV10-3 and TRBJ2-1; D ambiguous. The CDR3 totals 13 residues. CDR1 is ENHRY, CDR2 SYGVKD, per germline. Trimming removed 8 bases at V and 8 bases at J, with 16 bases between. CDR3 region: CAISLEEYDEQFF. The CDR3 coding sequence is TGTGCCATCTCCCTAGAGGAGTACGATGAGCAGTTCTTC.

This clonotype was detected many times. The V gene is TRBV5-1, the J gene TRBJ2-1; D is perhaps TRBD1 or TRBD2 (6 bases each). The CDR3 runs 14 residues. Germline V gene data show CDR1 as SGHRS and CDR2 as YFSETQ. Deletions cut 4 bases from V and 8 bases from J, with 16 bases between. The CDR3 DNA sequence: TGCGCCAGCAGCCTGGGGGGCCAGATCGATGAGCAGTTCTTC. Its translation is CASSLGGQIDEQFF.

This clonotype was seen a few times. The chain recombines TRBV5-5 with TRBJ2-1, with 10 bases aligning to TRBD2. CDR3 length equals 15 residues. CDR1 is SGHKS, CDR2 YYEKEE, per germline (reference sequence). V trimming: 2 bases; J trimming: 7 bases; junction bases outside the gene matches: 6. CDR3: CASSFFSGRRNEQFF. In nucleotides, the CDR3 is TGTGCCAGCAGCTTCTTTAGCGGGAGGAGGAATGAGCAGTTCTTC.

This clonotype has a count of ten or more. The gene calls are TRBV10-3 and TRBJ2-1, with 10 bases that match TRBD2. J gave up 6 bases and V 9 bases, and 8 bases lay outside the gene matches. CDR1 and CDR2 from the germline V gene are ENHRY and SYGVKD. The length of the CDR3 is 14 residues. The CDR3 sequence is CAIPDTSGTNEQFF. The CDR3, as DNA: TGTGCCATACCTGACACTAGCGGGACCAATGAGCAGTTCTTC.

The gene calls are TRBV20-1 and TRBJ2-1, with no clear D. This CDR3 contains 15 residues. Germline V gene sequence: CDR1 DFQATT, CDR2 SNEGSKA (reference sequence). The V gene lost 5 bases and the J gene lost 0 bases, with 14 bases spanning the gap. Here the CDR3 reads CSAPPESSSYNEQFF. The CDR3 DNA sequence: TGCAGTGCTCCGCCCGAGTCGAGCTCCTACAATGAGCAGTTCTTC.

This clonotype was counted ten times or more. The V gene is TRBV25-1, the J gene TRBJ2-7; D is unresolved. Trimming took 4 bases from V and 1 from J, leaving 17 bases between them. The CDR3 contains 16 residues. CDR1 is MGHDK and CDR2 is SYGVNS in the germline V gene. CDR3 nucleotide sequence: TGTGCCAGCAGTGGGGGATCTCTTGGGGTTTCCTACGAGCAGTACTTC. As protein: CASSGGSLGVSYEQYF.

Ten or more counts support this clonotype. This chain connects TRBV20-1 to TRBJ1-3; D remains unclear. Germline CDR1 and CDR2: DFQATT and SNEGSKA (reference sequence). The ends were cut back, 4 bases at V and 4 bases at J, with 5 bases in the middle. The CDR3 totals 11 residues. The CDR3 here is CSAKGGNTIYF. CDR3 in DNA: TGCAGTGCTAAAGGAGGAAACACCATATATTTT.

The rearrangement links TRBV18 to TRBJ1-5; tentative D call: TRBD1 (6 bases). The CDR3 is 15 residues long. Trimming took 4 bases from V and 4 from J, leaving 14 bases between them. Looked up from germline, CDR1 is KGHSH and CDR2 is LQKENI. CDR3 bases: TGTGCCAGCTCACGAAATGGGGGCGGGAATCAGCCCCAGCATTTT. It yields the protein CASSRNGGGNQPQHF.

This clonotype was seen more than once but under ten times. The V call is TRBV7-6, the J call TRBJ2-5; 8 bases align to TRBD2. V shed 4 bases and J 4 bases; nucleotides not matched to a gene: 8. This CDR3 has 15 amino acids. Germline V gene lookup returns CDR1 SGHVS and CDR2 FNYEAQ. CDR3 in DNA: TGTGCCAGCAGCTCCCGGGCGGGAGGTGTAGAGACCCAGTACTTC. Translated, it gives CASSSRAGGVETQYF.

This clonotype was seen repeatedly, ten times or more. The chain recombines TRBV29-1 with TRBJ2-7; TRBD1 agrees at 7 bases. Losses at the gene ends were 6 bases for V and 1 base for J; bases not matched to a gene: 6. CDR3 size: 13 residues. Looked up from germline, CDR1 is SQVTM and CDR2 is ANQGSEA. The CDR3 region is CSVDSGGSYEQYF. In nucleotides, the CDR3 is TGCAGCGTGGACTCAGGGGGTTCCTACGAGCAGTACTTC.

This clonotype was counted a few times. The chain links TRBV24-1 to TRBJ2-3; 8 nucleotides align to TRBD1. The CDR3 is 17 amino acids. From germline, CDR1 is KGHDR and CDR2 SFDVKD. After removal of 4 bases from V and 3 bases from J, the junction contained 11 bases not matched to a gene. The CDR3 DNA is TGTGCCACCAGTGAGCGGCCCAGGGGGCGCCGGACAGATACGCAGTATTTT. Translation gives CATSERPRGRRTDTQYF.

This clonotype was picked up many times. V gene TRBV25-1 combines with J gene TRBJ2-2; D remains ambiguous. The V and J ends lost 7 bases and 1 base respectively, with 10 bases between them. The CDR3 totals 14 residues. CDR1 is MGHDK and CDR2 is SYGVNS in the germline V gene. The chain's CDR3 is CASTLGGNTGELFF. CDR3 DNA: TGTGCCAGCACCCTAGGTGGGAACACCGGGGAGCTGTTTTTT. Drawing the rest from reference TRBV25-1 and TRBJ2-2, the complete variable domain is EADIYQTPRYLVIGTGKKITLECSQTMGHDKMYWYQQDPGMELHLIHYSYGVNSTEKGDLSSESTVSRIRTEHFPLTLESARPSHTSQYLCASTLGGNTGELFFGEGSRLTVL.

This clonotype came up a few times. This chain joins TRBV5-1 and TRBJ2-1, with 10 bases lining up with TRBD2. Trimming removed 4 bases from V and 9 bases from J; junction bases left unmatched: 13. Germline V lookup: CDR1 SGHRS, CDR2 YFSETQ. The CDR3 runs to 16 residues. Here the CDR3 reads CASSMHGGLAEGEQFF. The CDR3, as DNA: TGCGCCAGCAGCATGCACGGAGGACTAGCGGAGGGTGAGCAGTTCTTC.

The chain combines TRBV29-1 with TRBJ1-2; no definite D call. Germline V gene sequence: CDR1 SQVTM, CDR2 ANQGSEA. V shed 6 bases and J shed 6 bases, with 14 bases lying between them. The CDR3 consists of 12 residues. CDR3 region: CSVRRAAHGYTF. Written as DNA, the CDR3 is TGCAGCGTCCGGAGGGCCGCCCATGGCTACACCTTC.

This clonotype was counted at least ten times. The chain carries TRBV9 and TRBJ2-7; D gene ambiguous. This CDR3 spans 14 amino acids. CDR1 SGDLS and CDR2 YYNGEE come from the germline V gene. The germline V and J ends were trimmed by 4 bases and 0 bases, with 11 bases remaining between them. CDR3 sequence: CASSSRLSSYEQYF. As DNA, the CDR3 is TGTGCCAGCAGCTCCAGACTGAGCTCCTACGAGCAGTACTTC.

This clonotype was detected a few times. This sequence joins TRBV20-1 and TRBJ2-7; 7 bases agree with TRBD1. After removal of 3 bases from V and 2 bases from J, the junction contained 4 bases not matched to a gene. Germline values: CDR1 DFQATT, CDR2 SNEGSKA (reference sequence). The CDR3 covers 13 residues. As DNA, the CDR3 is TGCAGTGCTAGTTCGGGACAGACCTACGAGCAGTACTTC. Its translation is CSASSGQTYEQYF.

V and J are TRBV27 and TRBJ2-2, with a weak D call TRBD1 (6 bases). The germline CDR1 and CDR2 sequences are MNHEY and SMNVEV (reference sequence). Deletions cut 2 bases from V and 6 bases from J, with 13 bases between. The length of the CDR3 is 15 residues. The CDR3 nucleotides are TGTGCCAGCAGTTTACTCGAGGGGGTGGCCGGGGAGCTGTTTTTT. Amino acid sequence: CASSLLEGVAGELFF.

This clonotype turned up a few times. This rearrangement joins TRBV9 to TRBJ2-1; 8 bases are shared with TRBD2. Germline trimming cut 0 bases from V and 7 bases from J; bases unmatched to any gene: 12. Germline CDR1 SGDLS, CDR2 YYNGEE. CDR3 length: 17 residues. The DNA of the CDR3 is TGTGCCAGCAGCGTAGTTTCGGGGGGGGGATTTCCGAATGAGCAGTTCTTC. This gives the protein CASSVVSGGGFPNEQFF.

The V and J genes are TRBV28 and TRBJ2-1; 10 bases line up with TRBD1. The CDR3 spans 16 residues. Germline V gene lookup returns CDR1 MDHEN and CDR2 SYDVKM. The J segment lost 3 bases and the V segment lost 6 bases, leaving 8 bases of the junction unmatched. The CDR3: CASRVRGTGVYNEQFF. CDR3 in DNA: TGTGCCAGCAGGGTACGGGGGACAGGGGTCTACAATGAGCAGTTCTTC.

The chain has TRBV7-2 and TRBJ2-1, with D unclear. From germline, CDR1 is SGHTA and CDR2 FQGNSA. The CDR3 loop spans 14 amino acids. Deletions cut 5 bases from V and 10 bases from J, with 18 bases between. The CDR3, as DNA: TGTGCCAGCAGCCGGCGGTCCGGACGTTTGGAGCAGTTCTTC. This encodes CASSRRSGRLEQFF.

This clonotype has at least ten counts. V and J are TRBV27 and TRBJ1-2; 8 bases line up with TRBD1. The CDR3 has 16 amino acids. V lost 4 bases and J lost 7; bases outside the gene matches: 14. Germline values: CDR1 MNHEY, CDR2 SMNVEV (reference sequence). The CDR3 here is CASSSASRGRLSGYTF. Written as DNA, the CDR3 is TGTGCCAGCAGTTCCGCCTCCAGGGGGCGTTTGAGTGGCTACACCTTC.

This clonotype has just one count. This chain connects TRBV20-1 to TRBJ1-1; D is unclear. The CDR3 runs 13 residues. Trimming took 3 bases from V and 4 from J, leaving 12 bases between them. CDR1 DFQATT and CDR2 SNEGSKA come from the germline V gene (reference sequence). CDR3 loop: CSARYLRITEAFF. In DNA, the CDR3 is TGCAGTGCTAGGTACCTACGGATCACTGAAGCTTTCTTT.

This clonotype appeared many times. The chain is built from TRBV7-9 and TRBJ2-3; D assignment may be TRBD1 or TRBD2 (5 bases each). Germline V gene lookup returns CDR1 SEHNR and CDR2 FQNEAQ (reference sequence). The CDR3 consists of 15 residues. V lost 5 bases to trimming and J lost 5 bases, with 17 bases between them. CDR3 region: CASSPGGQGQDTQYF. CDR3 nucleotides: TGTGCCAGCAGCCCAGGAGGCCAGGGTCAAGATACGCAGTATTTT.

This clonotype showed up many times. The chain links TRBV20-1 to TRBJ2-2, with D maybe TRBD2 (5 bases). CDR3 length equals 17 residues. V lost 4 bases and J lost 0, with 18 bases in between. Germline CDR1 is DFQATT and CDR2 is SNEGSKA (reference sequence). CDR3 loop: CSAKNARRGTNTGELFF. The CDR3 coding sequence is TGCAGTGCTAAAAATGCGCGAAGAGGGACGAACACCGGGGAGCTGTTTTTT.

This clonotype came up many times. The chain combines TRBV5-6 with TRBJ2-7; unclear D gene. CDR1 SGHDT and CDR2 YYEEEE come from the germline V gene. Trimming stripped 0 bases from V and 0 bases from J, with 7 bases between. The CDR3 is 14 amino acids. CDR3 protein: CASSLGESSYEQYF. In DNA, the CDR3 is TGTGCCAGCAGCTTGGGGGAATCCTCCTACGAGCAGTACTTC.

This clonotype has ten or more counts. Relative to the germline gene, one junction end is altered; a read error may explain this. The CDR3 sequence: CANSEGRENSPLHF. The CDR3 region has the DNA TGTGCCAACAGTGAGGGACGGGAAAATTCACCCCTCCACTTT. The chain has TRBV2 and TRBJ1-6; D is perhaps TRBD1 (5 bases). The germline gives CDR1 SNHLY, CDR2 FYNNEI. The CDR3 sequence is 14 residues long. Full variable domain (remainder filled in from reference TRBV2 and TRBJ1-6): EPEVTQTPSHQVTQMGQEVILRCVPISNHLYFYWYRQILGQKVEFLVSFYNNEISEKSEIFDDQFSVERPDGSNFTLKIRSTKLEDSAMYFCANSEGRENSPLHFGNGTRLTVT.